This T cell receptor (beta chain) was profiled in a study of beta chain features in type 1 diabetes. General study findings and limits: For Type 1 diabetes patients, all four CD4+ subsets carried TCRB CDR3s that were moderately but significantly shorter.

Expressed TCRB transcripts were sequenced, since all the RNA that had been isolated was reverse transcribed. The table came from immunoSEQ multiplex PCR; TCRdb's copy has only in-frame clones and leaves some out. The sample yields around 400,000 clones, around 16% seen once. The CDR3 contains 13 residues. V shed 6 bases, J shed 8 bases, and the junction held 6 bases outside the gene matches. The V gene's germline CDR1 is WSHSY and CDR2 SAAADI. Purity of each sorted population was above 98%. This clone was seen a handful of times. The antigen remains undetermined. Sequencing used naive CD4+ T cells from blood. This sequence was found in a woman under 30 in good health. This sequence joins TRBV10-2 and TRBJ2-1; 8 bases align to TRBD2. CDR3 nucleotides: TGCGCCAGCAGCCCGGGAGGGCTCTATGAGCAGTTCTTC. This sequence encodes CASSPGGLYEQFF.